The 20 T cell receptor beta chains listed next were all sequenced from one sample in a study of blood T cell repertoires in COVID-19. Assay: immunoSEQ multiplex PCR; the TCRdb copy retains only in-frame clones and omits some. This table holds over 150,000 clones, about 88% found once. The specimen was peripheral blood. The receptors shown here come from a man aged 45-65 years with COVID-19, enrolled during active disease.

This chain joins TRBV15 and TRBJ2-3; 8 bases are shared with TRBD1. This CDR3 is built from 14 residues. Germline assignment: CDR1 LNHNV and CDR2 YYDKDF (reference sequence). J lost 4 bases, V lost 2 bases, and 2 bases had no gene match. The CDR3 DNA sequence: TGTGCCACCAGCAGACAGGACAGGGCAGATACGCAGTATTTT. Encoded protein: CATSRQDRADTQYF.

A word on this clone: This may come from a read error, since a much larger clone is one base off. The rearrangement uses TRBV11-2 and TRBJ2-7; D is perhaps TRBD1 (6 bases). CDR1 and CDR2 from the germline V gene are SGHAT and FQNNGV. V gave up 3 bases and J gave up 3 bases, with 6 bases separating them. The CDR3 is 12 amino acids. CDR3 DNA: TGTGCCAGCAGCTTGGACAGCTACGAGCAGTACTTC. It is translated as CASSLDSYEQYF.

The chain carries TRBV11-2 and TRBJ2-7; D not resolved. CDR3 length: 14 residues. The V and J ends lost 0 bases and 2 bases respectively, with 8 bases between them. Germline CDR1 SGHAT, CDR2 FQNNGV. The CDR3 loop reads CASSLDTKTYEQYF. DNA of the CDR3: TGTGCCAGCAGCTTAGACACTAAAACCTACGAGCAGTACTTC. Full variable domain (remainder filled in from reference TRBV11-2 and TRBJ2-7): EAGVAQSPRYKIIEKRQSVAFWCNPISGHATLYWYQQILGQGPKLLIQFQNNGVVDDSQLPKDRFSAERLKGVDSTLKIQPAKLEDSAVYLCASSLDTKTYEQYFGPGTRLTVT.

The CDR3, as DNA: TGTGCCAGCAGCTTATCCGCTCGGGGGGACGGCGAGCAGTACTTC. Protein: CASSLSARGDGEQYF. J is TRBJ2-7 and V is TRBV7-6; 7 bases line up with TRBD2. Trimming removed 2 bases from V and 6 bases from J; junction bases left unmatched: 10. The CDR3 consists of 15 residues. The germline V gene has CDR1 SGHVS and CDR2 FNYEAQ.

The chain combines TRBV7-9 with TRBJ2-1; 9 bases match TRBD2. There are 19 residues in the CDR3. Germline V gives CDR1 SEHNR, CDR2 FQNEAQ (reference sequence). V shed 1 base and J 0 bases; nucleotides not matched to a gene: 10. Here the CDR3 DNA reads TGTGCCAGCAGCTTAGGCGGCAGACCAGCGGGAGGCTCCTACAATGAGCAGTTCTTC. Translation: CASSLGGRPAGGSYNEQFF.

The J gene is TRBJ1-5, the V gene TRBV4-1; unclear D gene. V gave up 4 bases and J gave up 4 bases, with 8 bases separating them. The CDR3 sequence is 13 residues long. Germline CDR1 MGHRA, CDR2 YSYEKL. The CDR3 DNA sequence: TGCGCCAGCAGCCCGGCAGGTAATCAGCCCCAGCATTTT. Its protein product is CASSPAGNQPQHF.

The rearrangement joins TRBV7-3 to TRBJ2-5, with TRBD1 matching 7 bases. V lost 5 bases and J lost 1; bases outside the gene matches: 7. The CDR3 runs to 15 residues. CDR1 and CDR2 (germline): SGHTA, FQGTGA. The DNA for the CDR3 is TGTGCCAGCAGCGTACGGGACAGACCCCAAGAGACCCAGTACTTC. Amino acids: CASSVRDRPQETQYF.

The chain couples TRBV6-1 to TRBJ2-7, with TRBD1 matching 11 bases. With 4 bases clipped from V and 1 base from J, the junction kept 6 bases outside the gene matches. The CDR3 contains 16 residues. Germline V gene sequence: CDR1 MNHNS, CDR2 SASEGT. The CDR3 bases are TGTGCCAGCAGTGGATACGGACAGGGGGCTTCCTACGAGCAGTACTTC. Amino acid sequence: CASSGYGQGASYEQYF.

The genes are TRBV27 and TRBJ1-6, with 8 positions matching TRBD1. V was pared by 6 bases and J by 5 bases, with 6 bases of the junction left unmatched. CDR1 MNHEY and CDR2 SMNVEV come from the germline V gene (reference sequence). This CDR3 region has 15 residues. This chain's CDR3 is CASRPPTGDNSPLHF. The CDR3 DNA follows: TGTGCCAGCAGACCACCGACAGGGGATAATTCACCCCTCCACTTT.

This clone came up once. The chain carries TRBV7-2 and TRBJ1-5, with 7 bases lining up with TRBD1. V lost 6 bases, J lost 0 bases, and 5 bases stayed unmatched. The CDR3 sequence is 15 residues long. Germline V gene lookup returns CDR1 SGHTA and CDR2 FQGNSA. CDR3 amino acids: CASSLQGSSNQPQHF. CDR3 bases: TGTGCCAGCAGTTTACAGGGGTCTAGCAATCAGCCCCAGCATTTT.

The J gene is TRBJ2-3, the V gene TRBV24-1; TRBD1 aligns across 7 bases. The CDR3 loop spans 19 amino acids. CDR1 is KGHDR and CDR2 is SFDVKD in the germline V gene. The ends lost 0 bases at V and 0 bases at J; junction bases unmatched: 11. CDR3 coding DNA: TGTGCCACCAGTGATTTGAGGGTGGACAGGTCGACTAGCACAGATACGCAGTATTTT. Its protein product is CATSDLRVDRSTSTDTQYF.

The V call is TRBV30, the J call TRBJ2-3; 9 nucleotides line up with TRBD2. The ends lost 4 bases at V and 6 bases at J; junction bases unmatched: 14. Germline V lookup: CDR1 GTSNPN, CDR2 SVGIG (reference sequence). CDR3 length: 16 residues. This chain's CDR3 is CAWNRGTSGRRDTQYF. Here the CDR3 DNA reads TGTGCCTGGAACCGGGGAACTAGCGGGCGGCGGGATACGCAGTATTTT. The whole variable domain, remainder taken from reference TRBV30 and TRBJ2-3, is SQTIHQWPATLVQPVGSPLSLECTVEGTSNPNLYWYRQAAGRGLQLLFYSVGIGQISSEVPQNLSASRPQDRQFILSSKKLLLSDSGFYLCAWNRGTSGRRDTQYFGPGTRLTVL.

The V call is TRBV19, the J call TRBJ2-7; D may be TRBD1 (6 bases). The CDR3 totals 14 residues. Germline lookup yields CDR1 LNHDA and CDR2 SQIVND (reference sequence). V was cut by 3 bases and J by 2 bases, with 11 bases left in between. The CDR3 bases are TGTGCCAGTAGTATGTGGGACACCCCCTACGAGCAGTACTTC. As protein: CASSMWDTPYEQYF.

The V gene is TRBV10-1, the J gene TRBJ2-1; the D is unclear. V lost 6 bases and J lost 5, with 11 bases in between. Germline-derived CDR1 and CDR2 are WNHNN and SYGVQD (reference sequence). The CDR3 consists of 13 residues. Written as DNA, the CDR3 is TGCGCCAGCAGCTGGGCTATGGACAATGAGCAGTTCTTC. This sequence encodes CASSWAMDNEQFF.

The CDR3 here is CASSRTGTTQETQYF. The CDR3 DNA reads as TGTGCCAGCAGTCGAACCGGGACAACTCAAGAGACCCAGTACTTC. The genes are TRBV6-5 and TRBJ2-5; tentatively, D is TRBD1 (6 bases). V dropped 5 bases and J dropped 2 bases, with 15 bases sitting between them. The germline V gene encodes CDR1 MNHEY and CDR2 SVGAGI. The CDR3 length is 15 residues.

This clone was detected once. This chain uses TRBV25-1 with TRBJ2-5, with TRBD2 matching 10 bases. The CDR3 length is 13 residues. The trim removed 6 bases at V and 3 bases at J, leaving 1 base unmatched. CDR1 is MGHDK and CDR2 is SYGVNS in the germline V gene. As DNA, the CDR3 is TGTGCCAGCAGGCTAGCGGGAGAAGAGACCCAGTACTTC. Translating it yields CASRLAGEETQYF.

The genes are TRBV5-4 and TRBJ2-5, with a weak D call TRBD1 (6 bases). Germline assignment: CDR1 SGHNT and CDR2 YYREEE (reference sequence). The CDR3 has 17 residues. V lost 5 bases and J lost 1, with 21 bases in between. The CDR3 DNA reads TGTGCCAGCAGGGCGACAGGTTCAGGTCTCACCCAAGAGACCCAGTACTTC. Amino acids: CASRATGSGLTQETQYF.

V gene TRBV3-1 (or the pseudogene TRBV3-2) combines with J gene TRBJ1-1; a weak D match, TRBD1 (5 bases). Per germline, CDR1 LGHDT and CDR2 YNNKEL (reference sequence). The V and J ends lost 3 bases and 4 bases respectively, with 12 bases between them. This CDR3 has 14 residues. CDR3 protein: CASSQVGGTTEAFF. CDR3 DNA sequence: TGTGCCAGCAGCCAGGTGGGGGGGACCACTGAAGCTTTCTTT.

The rearrangement joins TRBV19 to TRBJ1-2; D remains ambiguous. V dropped 5 bases and J dropped 7 bases, with 20 bases sitting between them. This CDR3 has 15 amino acids. Germline loops: CDR1 LNHDA, CDR2 SQIVND (reference sequence). The CDR3 DNA sequence: TGTGCCAGTAGTCCTGGTGACTGGTCTTACGGTGGCTACACCTTC. Translation gives CASSPGDWSYGGYTF.

The V and J genes are TRBV6-4 and TRBJ2-1; 9 positions agree with TRBD2. Germline CDR1 reads MRHNA; CDR2 reads SNTAGT. V dropped 3 bases and J dropped 3; count of bases not matched to a gene: 3. The CDR3 has 15 residues. The CDR3 region is CASSEVAGDYNEQFF. The CDR3 nucleotides are TGTGCCAGCAGTGAGGTAGCGGGGGACTACAATGAGCAGTTCTTC.